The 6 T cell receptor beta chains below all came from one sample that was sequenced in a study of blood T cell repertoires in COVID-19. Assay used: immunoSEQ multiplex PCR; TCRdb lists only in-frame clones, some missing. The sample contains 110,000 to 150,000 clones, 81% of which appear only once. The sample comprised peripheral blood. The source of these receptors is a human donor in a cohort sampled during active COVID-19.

For the CDR3, the DNA is TGTGCCAGCAGCAGGGGACAGGACGATCAGCCCCAGCATTTT. It codes for CASSRGQDDQPQHF. The chain recombines TRBV7-4 with TRBJ1-5; TRBD1 agrees at 8 bases. CDR3 size: 14 residues. V dropped 5 bases and J dropped 5; count of bases not matched to a gene: 5. From germline, CDR1 is SGHVT and CDR2 SQSDAQ.

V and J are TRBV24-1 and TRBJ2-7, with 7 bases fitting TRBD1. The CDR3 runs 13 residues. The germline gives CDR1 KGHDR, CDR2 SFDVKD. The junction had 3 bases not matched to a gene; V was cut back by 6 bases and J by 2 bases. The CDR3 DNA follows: TGTGCCACCAGTTCGGGACAGACCTACGAGCAGTACTTC. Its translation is CATSSGQTYEQYF.

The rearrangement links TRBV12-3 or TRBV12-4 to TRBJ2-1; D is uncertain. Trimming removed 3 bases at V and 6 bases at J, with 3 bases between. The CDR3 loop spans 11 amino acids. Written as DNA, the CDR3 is TGTGCCAGCAGTTTCTTCAATGAGCAGTTCTTC. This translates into CASSFFNEQFF.

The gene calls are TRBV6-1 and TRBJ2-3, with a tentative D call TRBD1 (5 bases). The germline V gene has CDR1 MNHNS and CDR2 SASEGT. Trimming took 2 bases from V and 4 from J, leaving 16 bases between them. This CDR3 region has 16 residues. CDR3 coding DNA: TGTGCCAGCAGTGAACAAGGGGCTACCTCCCCAGATACGCAGTATTTT. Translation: CASSEQGATSPDTQYF.

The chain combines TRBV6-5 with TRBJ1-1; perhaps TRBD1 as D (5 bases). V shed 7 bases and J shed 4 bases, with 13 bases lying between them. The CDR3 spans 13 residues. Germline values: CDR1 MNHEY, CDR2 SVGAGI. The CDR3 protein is CASNKAGSTEAFF. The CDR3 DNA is TGTGCCAGCAATAAGGCAGGGTCCACTGAAGCTTTCTTT.

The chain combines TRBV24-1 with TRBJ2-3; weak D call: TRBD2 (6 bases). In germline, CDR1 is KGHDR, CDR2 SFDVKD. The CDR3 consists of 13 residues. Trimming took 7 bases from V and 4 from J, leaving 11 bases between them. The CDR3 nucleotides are TGTGCCACCAGAACCCCGGGGGCAGATACGCAGTATTTT. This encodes CATRTPGADTQYF.